The source of this T cell receptor (beta chain) is a study of graft-versus-host responses after intestinal transplantation. Some clones are missing from TCRdb's copy, which holds only in-frame ones; the method was immunoSEQ multiplex PCR. Of tens of thousands of clones listed, about 79% were seen once; the top ten hold roughly 19%. CDR1 is MGHRA and CDR2 is YSYEKL in the germline V gene. The CDR3 spans 13 residues. V was shortened by 4 bases and J by 7 bases, with 11 bases between the two germline ends. Notes on this clone: Its antigen remains unknown.

The sequencing here drew on unstimulated CD8+ T cells sorted from spleen or lymph node cells, taken before intestinal transplant. This clonotype originated in a human donor who received an intestinal transplant. The chain recombines TRBV4-1 with TRBJ2-1; possible D gene TRBD2, 5 bases. The DNA for the CDR3 is TGCGCCAGCAGCCCAATCGGCGGGAATGAGCAGTTCTTC. Its protein is CASSPIGGNEQFF.